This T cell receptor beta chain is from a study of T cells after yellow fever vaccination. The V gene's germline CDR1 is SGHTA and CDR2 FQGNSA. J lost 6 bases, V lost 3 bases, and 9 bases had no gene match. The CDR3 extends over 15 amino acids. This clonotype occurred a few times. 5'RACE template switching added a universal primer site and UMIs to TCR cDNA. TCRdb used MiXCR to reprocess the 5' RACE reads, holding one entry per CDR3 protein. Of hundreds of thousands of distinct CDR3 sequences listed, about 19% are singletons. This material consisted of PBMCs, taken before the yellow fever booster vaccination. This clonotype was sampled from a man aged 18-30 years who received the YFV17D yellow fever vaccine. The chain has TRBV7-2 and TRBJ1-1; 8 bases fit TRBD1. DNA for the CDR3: TGTGCCAGCAGCTTTCCCGGACAGGGCATTCCTGAAGCTTTCTTT. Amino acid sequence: CASSFPGQGIPEAFF.